Below are 10 T cell receptor beta chains sequenced from a single sample in a study of CD4 T cells in relation to SARS-CoV-2 and coronaviruses. No antigen has been assigned to these receptors. The protocol was immunoSEQ multiplex PCR, while the TCRdb copy is restricted to in-frame clones and leaves out a portion. The repertoire has 30,000 to 40,000 clones, under 80% of them found once; the top ten carry roughly 22%. The sequenced sample was memory CD4+ T cells from PBMCs, cultured in vitro. Receptor source: an adult with COVID-19.

This clone has just a few counts. The rearrangement joins TRBV18 to TRBJ1-2; 9 bases align to TRBD1. The germline gives CDR1 KGHSH, CDR2 LQKENI. V trimming: 3 bases; J trimming: 8 bases; junction bases outside the gene matches: 10. CDR3 length equals 15 residues. CDR3 DNA sequence: TGTGCCAGCTCACCGACCGGGACAGGGAAAGGAGGCTACACCTTC. It yields the protein CASSPTGTGKGGYTF.

This clone was seen more than once but under ten times. V usage is TRBV28 and J usage is TRBJ2-3; D ambiguous. This CDR3 has 14 amino acids. CDR1 is MDHEN and CDR2 is SYDVKM in the germline V gene. V was cut by 4 bases and J by 2 bases, with 10 bases left in between. The CDR3 nucleotides are TGTGCCAGCAGTTCACGTAGGTCCACAGATACGCAGTATTTT. Residues: CASSSRRSTDTQYF.

V usage is TRBV5-4 and J usage is TRBJ2-7; D not resolved. Trimming cost V 0 bases and J 5 bases, with 9 bases left between them. Germline CDR1 and CDR2: SGHNT and YYREEE (reference sequence). The CDR3 has 13 amino acids. CDR3 sequence (DNA): TGTGCCAGCAGCTTGGTATCCGCGGACGAGCAGTACTTC. Encoded protein: CASSLVSADEQYF. The full variable domain, rest sourced from reference TRBV5-4 and TRBJ2-7, is ETGVTQSPTHLIKTRGQQVTLRCSSQSGHNTVSWYQQALGQGPQFIFQYYREEENGRGNFPPRFSGLQFPNYSSELNVNALELDDSALYLCASSLVSADEQYFGPGTRLTVT.

The J gene is TRBJ1-6, the V gene TRBV9, with 9 bases fitting TRBD1. The trim removed 6 bases at V and 10 bases at J, leaving 8 bases unmatched. Germline V lookup: CDR1 SGDLS, CDR2 YYNGEE. The CDR3 totals 14 residues. The CDR3, as DNA: TGTGCCAGCACCTTCGGGACAGGGATGTCACCCCTCCACTTT. Its protein is CASTFGTGMSPLHF.

J is TRBJ2-7 and V is TRBV28; D unclear. The CDR3 spans 11 residues. Germline assignment: CDR1 MDHEN and CDR2 SYDVKM. Trimming took 7 bases from V and 2 from J, leaving 6 bases between them. The CDR3 DNA reads as TGTGCCAGCAAGAACCCCTACGAGCAGTACTTC. It translates to CASKNPYEQYF.

This clone was seen a single time. This chain joins TRBV18 and TRBJ2-3; D unclear. The germline CDR1 and CDR2 sequences are KGHSH and LQKENI. The length of the CDR3 is 19 residues. Trimming pared 2 bases from V and 0 bases from J, leaving 21 bases between. DNA of the CDR3: TGTGCCAGCTCACCAGAGAGTTCCCGGACCTACTCTAGCACAGATACGCAGTATTTT. Its protein product is CASSPESSRTYSSTDTQYF. Combining the CDR3 with reference TRBV18 and TRBJ2-3 gives the whole variable domain NAGVMQNPRHLVRRRGQEARLRCSPMKGHSHVYWYRQLPEEGLKFMVYLQKENIIDESGMPKERFSAEFPKEGPSILRIQQVVRGDSAAYFCASSPESSRTYSSTDTQYFGPGTRLTVL.

The V call is TRBV10-3, the J call TRBJ1-6; TRBD1 matches 7 bases. This CDR3 has 14 amino acids. Looked up from germline, CDR1 is ENHRY and CDR2 is SYGVKD. The trim removed 6 bases at V and 11 bases at J, leaving 10 bases unmatched. The CDR3 DNA is TGTGCCATCAGCGGACAGGAAAGTACTACACCCCTCCACTTT. Protein product: CAISGQESTTPLHF.

The CDR3 is CASSPGYGYGTGEGQYF. In DNA, the CDR3 is TGTGCCAGCAGCCCTGGCTATGGGTACGGGACGGGTGAGGGGCAGTACTTC. This chain uses TRBV3-1 (or the pseudogene TRBV3-2) with TRBJ2-7, with D tentatively TRBD1 or TRBD2 (5 bases each). Germline V lookup: CDR1 LGHDT, CDR2 YNNKEL (reference sequence). With 4 bases removed from V and 9 bases from J, the gap between germline ends came to 28 bases. The length of the CDR3 is 17 residues.

The chain links TRBV28 to TRBJ2-3, with D uncertain. V was shortened by 6 bases and J by 5 bases, with 12 bases between the two germline ends. Germline-derived CDR1 and CDR2 are MDHEN and SYDVKM. This CDR3 spans 13 amino acids. CDR3 sequence: CASRSAWGDTQYF. The DNA for the CDR3 is TGTGCCAGCAGATCGGCATGGGGAGATACGCAGTATTTT.

On this clone itself: This same CDR3 is encoded by further DNA sequences in the sample. The rearrangement uses TRBV11-3 and TRBJ2-2; D not certain. This CDR3 is 13 amino acids long. Trimming shortened V by 2 bases and J by 3 bases, and 4 bases separated the two germline ends. Germline CDR1 SGHNT, CDR2 YENEEA. The CDR3 protein is CASSLTYTGELFF. The CDR3 bases are TGTGCCAGCAGCTTAACATACACCGGGGAGCTGTTTTTT.